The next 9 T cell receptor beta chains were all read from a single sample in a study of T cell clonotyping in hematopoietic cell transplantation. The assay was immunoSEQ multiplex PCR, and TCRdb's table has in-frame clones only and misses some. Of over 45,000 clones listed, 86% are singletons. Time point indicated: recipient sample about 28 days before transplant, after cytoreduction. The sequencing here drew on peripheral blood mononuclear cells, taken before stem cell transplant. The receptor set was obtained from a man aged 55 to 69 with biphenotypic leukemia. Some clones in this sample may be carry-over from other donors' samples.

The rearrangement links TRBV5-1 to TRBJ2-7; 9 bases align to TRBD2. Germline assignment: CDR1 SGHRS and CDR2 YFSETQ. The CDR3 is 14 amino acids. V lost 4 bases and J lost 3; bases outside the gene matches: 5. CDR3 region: CASSGGLANYEQYF. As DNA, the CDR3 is TGCGCCAGCAGCGGTGGACTAGCGAACTACGAGCAGTACTTC.

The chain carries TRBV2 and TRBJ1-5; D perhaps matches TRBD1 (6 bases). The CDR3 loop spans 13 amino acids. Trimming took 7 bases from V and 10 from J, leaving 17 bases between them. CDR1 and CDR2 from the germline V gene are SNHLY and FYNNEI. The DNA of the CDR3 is TGTGCCAGCATGAGACAGGTGGAGACTCCCCAGCATTTT. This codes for CASMRQVETPQHF. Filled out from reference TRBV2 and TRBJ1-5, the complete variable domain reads EPEVTQTPSHQVTQMGQEVILRCVPISNHLYFYWYRQILGQKVEFLVSFYNNEISEKSEIFDDQFSVERPDGSNFTLKIRSTKLEDSAMYFCASMRQVETPQHFGDGTRLSIL.

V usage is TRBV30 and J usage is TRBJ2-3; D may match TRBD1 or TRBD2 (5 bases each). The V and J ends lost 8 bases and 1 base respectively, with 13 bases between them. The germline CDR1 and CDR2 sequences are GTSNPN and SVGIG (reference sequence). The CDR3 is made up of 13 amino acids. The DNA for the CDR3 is TGTGCCGGACGGGACGGACGCACAGATACGCAGTATTTT. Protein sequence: CAGRDGRTDTQYF.

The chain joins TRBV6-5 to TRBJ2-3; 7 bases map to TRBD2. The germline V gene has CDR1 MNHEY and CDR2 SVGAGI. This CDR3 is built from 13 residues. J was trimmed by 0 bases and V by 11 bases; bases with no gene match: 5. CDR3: CAVTSLSTDTQYF. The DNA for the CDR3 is TGTGCCGTGACTAGCCTTAGCACAGATACGCAGTATTTT.

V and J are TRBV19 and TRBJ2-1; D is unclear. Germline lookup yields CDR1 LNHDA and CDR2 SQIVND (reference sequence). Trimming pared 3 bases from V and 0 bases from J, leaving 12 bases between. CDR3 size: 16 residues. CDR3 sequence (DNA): TGTGCCAGTAGTATCGGGCGCGGTAGCTCCTACAATGAGCAGTTCTTC. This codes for CASSIGRGSSYNEQFF.

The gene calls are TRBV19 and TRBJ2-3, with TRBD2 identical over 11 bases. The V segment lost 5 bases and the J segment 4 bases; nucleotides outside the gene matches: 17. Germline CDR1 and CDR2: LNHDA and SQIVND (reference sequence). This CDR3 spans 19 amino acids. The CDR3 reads CASSVRTISGRAGADTQYF. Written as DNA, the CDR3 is TGTGCCAGTAGTGTAAGAACCATTAGCGGGAGGGCAGGGGCAGATACGCAGTATTTT.

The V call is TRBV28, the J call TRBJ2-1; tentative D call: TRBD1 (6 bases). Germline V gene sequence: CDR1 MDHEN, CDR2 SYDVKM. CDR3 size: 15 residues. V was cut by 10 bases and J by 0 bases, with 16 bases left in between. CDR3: CAIQRQASSYNEQFF. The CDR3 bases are TGTGCCATCCAGAGACAGGCAAGCTCCTACAATGAGCAGTTCTTC.

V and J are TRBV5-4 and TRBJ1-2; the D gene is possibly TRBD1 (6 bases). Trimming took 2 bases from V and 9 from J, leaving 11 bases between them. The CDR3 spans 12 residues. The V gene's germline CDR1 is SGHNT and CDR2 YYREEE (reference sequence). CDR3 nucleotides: TGTGCCAGCAGCTTAGGGGGGGCTCGCTACACCTTC. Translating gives CASSLGGARYTF.

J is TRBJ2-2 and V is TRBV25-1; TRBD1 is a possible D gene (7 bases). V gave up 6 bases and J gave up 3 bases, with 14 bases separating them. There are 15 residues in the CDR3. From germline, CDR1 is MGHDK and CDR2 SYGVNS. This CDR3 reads CASSYDREDTGELFF. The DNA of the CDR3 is TGTGCCAGCAGCTACGACAGGGAGGACACCGGGGAGCTGTTTTTT.